This T cell receptor beta chain was captured by sequencing in a study of blood T cell repertoires in COVID-19. V shed 4 bases and J shed 7 bases, with 11 bases lying between them. This CDR3 has 13 residues. Per germline, CDR1 SGHDN and CDR2 FVKESK. Clones were read by immunoSEQ multiplex PCR, and TCRdb kept only the in-frame ones, dropping some. The sample includes about 220,000 clones, roughly 80% of them seen just once. The sequence came from a human donor in a cohort sampled during active COVID-19. The chain recombines TRBV14 with TRBJ2-1; D perhaps matches TRBD1 (5 bases). The sample was peripheral blood. In DNA, the CDR3 is TGTGCCAGCAGCCTGCTAGGACAAAATGAGCAGTTCTTC. It translates to CASSLLGQNEQFF.